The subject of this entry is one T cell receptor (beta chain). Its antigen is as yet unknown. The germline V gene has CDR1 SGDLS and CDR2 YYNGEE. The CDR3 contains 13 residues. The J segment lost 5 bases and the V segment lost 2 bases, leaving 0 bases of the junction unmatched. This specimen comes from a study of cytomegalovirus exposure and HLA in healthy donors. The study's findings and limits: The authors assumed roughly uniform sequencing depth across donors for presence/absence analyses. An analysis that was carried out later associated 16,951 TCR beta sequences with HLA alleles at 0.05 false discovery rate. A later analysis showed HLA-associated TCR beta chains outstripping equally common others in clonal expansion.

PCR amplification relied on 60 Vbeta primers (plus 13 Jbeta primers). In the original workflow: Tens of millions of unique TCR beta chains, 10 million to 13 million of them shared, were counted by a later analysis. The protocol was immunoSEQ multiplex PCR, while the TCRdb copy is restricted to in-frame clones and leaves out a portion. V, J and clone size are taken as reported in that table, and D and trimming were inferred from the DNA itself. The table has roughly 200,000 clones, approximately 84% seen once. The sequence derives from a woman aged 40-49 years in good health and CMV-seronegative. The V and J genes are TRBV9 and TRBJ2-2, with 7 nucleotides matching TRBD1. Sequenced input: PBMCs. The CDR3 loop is CASSVGQTGELFF. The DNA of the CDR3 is TGTGCCAGCAGCGTGGGACAGACCGGGGAGCTGTTTTTT.